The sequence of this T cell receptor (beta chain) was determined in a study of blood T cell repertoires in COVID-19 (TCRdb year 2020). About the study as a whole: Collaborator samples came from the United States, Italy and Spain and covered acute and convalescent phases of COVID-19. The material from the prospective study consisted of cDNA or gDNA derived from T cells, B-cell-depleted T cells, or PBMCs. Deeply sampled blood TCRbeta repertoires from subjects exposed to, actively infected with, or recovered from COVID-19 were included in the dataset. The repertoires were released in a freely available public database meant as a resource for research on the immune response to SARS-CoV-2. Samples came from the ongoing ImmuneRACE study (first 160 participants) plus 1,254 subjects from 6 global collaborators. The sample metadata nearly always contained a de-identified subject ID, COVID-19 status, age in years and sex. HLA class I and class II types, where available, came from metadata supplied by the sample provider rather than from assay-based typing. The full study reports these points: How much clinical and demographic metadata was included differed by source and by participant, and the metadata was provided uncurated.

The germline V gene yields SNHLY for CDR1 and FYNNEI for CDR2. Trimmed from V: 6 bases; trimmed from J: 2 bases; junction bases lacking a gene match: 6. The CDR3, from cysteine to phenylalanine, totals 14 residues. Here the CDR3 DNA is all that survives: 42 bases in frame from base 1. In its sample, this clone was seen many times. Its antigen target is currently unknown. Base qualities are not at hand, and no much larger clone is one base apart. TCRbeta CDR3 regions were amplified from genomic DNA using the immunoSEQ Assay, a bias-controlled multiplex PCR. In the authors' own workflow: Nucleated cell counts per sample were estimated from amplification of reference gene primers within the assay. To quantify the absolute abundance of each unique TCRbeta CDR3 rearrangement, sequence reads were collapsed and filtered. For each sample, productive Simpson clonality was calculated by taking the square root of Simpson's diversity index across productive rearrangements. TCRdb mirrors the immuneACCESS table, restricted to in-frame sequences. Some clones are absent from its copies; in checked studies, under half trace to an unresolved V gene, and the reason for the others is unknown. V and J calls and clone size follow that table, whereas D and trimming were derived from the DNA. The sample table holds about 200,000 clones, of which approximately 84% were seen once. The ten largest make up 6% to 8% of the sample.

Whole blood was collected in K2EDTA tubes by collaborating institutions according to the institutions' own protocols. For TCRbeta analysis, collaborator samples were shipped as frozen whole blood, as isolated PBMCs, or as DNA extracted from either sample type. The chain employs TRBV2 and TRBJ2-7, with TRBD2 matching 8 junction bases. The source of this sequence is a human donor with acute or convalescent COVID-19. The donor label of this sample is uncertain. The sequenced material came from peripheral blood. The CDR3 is CASSKLAGPYEQYF. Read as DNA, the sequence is TGTGCCAGCAGCAAGCTAGCGGGCCCCTACGAGCAGTACTTC. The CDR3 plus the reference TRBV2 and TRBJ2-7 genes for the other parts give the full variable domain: EPEVTQTPSHQVTQMGQEVILRCVPISNHLYFYWYRQILGQKVEFLVSFYNNEISEKSEIFDDQFSVERPDGSNFTLKIRSTKLEDSAMYFCASSKLAGPYEQYFGPGTRLTVT.